Below, 23 T cell receptor beta chains from the same sample are listed, as sequenced in a study of T-cell memory formation after mild COVID-19. TCRdb re-called the 5' RACE reads through MiXCR, storing one row per CDR3 protein. Of about 620,000 distinct CDR3 sequences in the sample, more than 15% are singletons; the top ten hold 12%. What was sequenced was PBMCs or a T cell subset sorted from them (not recorded which). These receptors came from an adult woman who had mild COVID-19 (a few samples of this study predate the infection). Cell type and time point are not known.

This clonotype was counted a few times. The chain joins TRBV21-1 to TRBJ2-1; the table's TRBD2 call for D was not verified on the DNA. TRBV21-1 is given as a pseudogene. The CDR3 runs 18 residues. The CDR3 loop reads CASSICRVGLRLYNEQFF. CDR3 bases: TGTGCCAGCAGCATATGCCGGGTGGGGCTGAGACTCTACAATGAGCAGTTCTTC.

This sequence joins TRBV6-6 and TRBJ2-7, with D possibly called TRBD1 or TRBD2 (6 bases each). Germline CDR1 reads MNHNY; CDR2 reads SVGAGI (reference sequence). This CDR3 has 12 residues. The germline V and J ends were trimmed by 6 bases and 6 bases, with 12 bases remaining between them. The CDR3, as DNA: TGTGCCAGCAGACAGTGGGGGGCCGAGCAGTACTTC. This encodes CASRQWGAEQYF.

This clonotype was observed a few times. The chain couples TRBV20-1 to TRBJ1-1; TRBD1 might be the D (6 bases). CDR3 size: 19 residues. Trimming left V 3 bases short and J 0 bases short, with 26 bases between. Germline V gene data show CDR1 as DFQATT and CDR2 as SNEGSKA (reference sequence). CDR3 amino acids: CSARGYFRDTGKVNTEAFF. The CDR3 DNA sequence: TGCAGTGCTAGGGGATACTTCCGGGACACCGGAAAAGTGAACACTGAAGCTTTCTTT.

V and J are TRBV7-3 and TRBJ2-1; D gene ambiguous. Germline CDR1 SGHTA, CDR2 FQGTGA. V was pared by 3 bases and J by 8 bases, with 8 bases between. This CDR3 spans 12 amino acids. The CDR3: CASSLLGYEQFF. In DNA form, the CDR3 reads TGTGCCAGCAGCTTGCTAGGGTATGAGCAGTTCTTC.

This clonotype occurred a few times. This rearrangement joins TRBV7-8 to TRBJ1-6; TRBD1 matches 7 bases. From germline, CDR1 is SGHVS and CDR2 FQNEAQ. The CDR3 consists of 15 residues. With V trimmed by 4 bases and J by 7 bases, 7 bases remained unmatched. CDR3 DNA sequence: TGTGCCAGCAGCTCACGGGACAGATTGAATTCACCCCTCCACTTT. Translating it yields CASSSRDRLNSPLHF.

This chain links TRBV6-5 with TRBJ1-1; unclear D gene. Trimming removed 2 bases from V and 0 bases from J, with 7 bases in between. CDR1 is MNHEY, CDR2 SVGAGI, per germline. The CDR3 is 14 residues long. This CDR3 is CASSYTGLNTEAFF. The CDR3 DNA sequence: TGTGCCAGCAGTTACACGGGGTTGAACACTGAAGCTTTCTTT.

Turning to this clonotype: The junction shows a germline mismatch at one end, possibly a read error. This chain links TRBV5-4 with TRBJ2-2, with D perhaps matching TRBD2 (6 bases). Germline assignment: CDR1 SGHNT and CDR2 YYREEE (reference sequence). This CDR3 region has 16 residues. The CDR3 loop reads CAGRIGSGGHTGELFF. CDR3 coding DNA: TGTGCCGGCAGGATAGGGTCCGGAGGGCACACCGGGGAGCTGTTTTTT.

Ten or more counts support this clonotype. The chain has TRBV5-1 and TRBJ2-4; D might be TRBD1 (6 bases). Between the trimmed V and J ends, which lost 4 bases and 5 bases, there was a span of 16 bases. The CDR3 extends over 15 amino acids. Germline values: CDR1 SGHRS, CDR2 YFSETQ. This CDR3 is CASSMKQGPQNIQYF. The CDR3 nucleotides read TGCGCCAGCAGCATGAAACAGGGTCCTCAAAACATTCAGTACTTC. The complete variable domain, with remaining parts taken from reference TRBV5-1 and TRBJ2-4, reads KAGVTQTPRYLIKTRGQQVTLSCSPISGHRSVSWYQQTPGQGLQFLFEYFSETQRNKGNFPGRFSGRQFSNSRSEMNVSTLELGDSALYLCASSMKQGPQNIQYFGAGTRLSVL.

The chain joins TRBV27 to TRBJ2-2, with TRBD2 matching over 9 bases. The V gene's germline CDR1 is MNHEY and CDR2 SMNVEV (reference sequence). The CDR3 spans 17 residues. The V segment lost 4 bases and the J segment 6 bases; nucleotides outside the gene matches: 12. The CDR3 region is CASSYLVAGDLPGELFF. In DNA form, the CDR3 reads TGTGCCAGCAGTTATCTAGTAGCGGGAGATTTGCCCGGGGAGCTGTTTTTT.

This clonotype came up a few times. The J gene is TRBJ2-3, the V gene TRBV24-1; TRBD1 matches at 9 bases. Germline V lookup: CDR1 KGHDR, CDR2 SFDVKD. J lost 1 base, V lost 1 base, and 14 bases had no gene match. The CDR3 is 20 amino acids. For the CDR3, the DNA is TGTGCCACCAGTGATTTCGGGCGTCGGGCTAGGACAGGGGGCACAGATACGCAGTATTTT. Translating gives CATSDFGRRARTGGTDTQYF.

This clonotype came up a few times. The V call is TRBV7-9, the J call TRBJ2-1, with 14 bases matching TRBD2. V shed 5 bases and J 6 bases; nucleotides not matched to a gene: 6. Germline V gives CDR1 SEHNR, CDR2 FQNEAQ (reference sequence). The CDR3 sequence is 16 residues long. CDR3 in DNA: TGTGCCAGCAGCCCGACCGGGACTAGCGGGAGCAATGAGCAGTTCTTC. Encoded protein: CASSPTGTSGSNEQFF.

This clonotype was picked up a small number of times. The chain recombines TRBV5-5 with TRBJ1-5, with D possibly matching TRBD1 (5 bases). In germline, CDR1 is SGHKS, CDR2 YYEKEE (reference sequence). The CDR3 is made up of 15 amino acids. Trimming removed 1 base from V and 3 bases from J, with 11 bases in between. CDR3 in amino acids: CASSLTSGSNQPQHF. CDR3 sequence (DNA): TGTGCCAGCAGCTTGACTTCAGGGTCCAATCAGCCCCAGCATTTT.

This clonotype has a handful of counts. V is TRBV7-2 and J is TRBJ2-4, with D perhaps TRBD1 or TRBD2 (5 bases each). This CDR3 comprises 14 residues. Trimming removed 2 bases from V and 5 bases from J, with 10 bases in between. From germline, CDR1 is SGHTA and CDR2 FQGNSA. The DNA of the CDR3 is TGTGCCAGCAGCTTAACCTGGGACCAAAACATTCAGTACTTC. Its protein product is CASSLTWDQNIQYF. The full variable domain, with the rest looked up from reference TRBV7-2 and TRBJ2-4, is GAGVSQSPSNKVTEKGKDVELRCDPISGHTALYWYRQSLGQGLEFLIYFQGNSAPDKSGLPSDRFSAERTGGSVSTLTIQRTQQEDSAVYLCASSLTWDQNIQYFGAGTRLSVL.

Points on this clonotype: The missing conserved phenylalanine or tryptophan at the end of this CDR3 makes a read error likely. The chain employs TRBV10-3 and TRBJ1-2, with TRBD1 matching over 7 bases. V was pared by 3 bases and J by 3 bases, with 7 bases of the junction left unmatched. Germline V lookup: CDR1 ENHRY, CDR2 SYGVKD. The CDR3 loop spans 15 amino acids. The DNA for the CDR3 is TGTGCCATCAGTGATCAACAGACAGGGCACTATGGCTACACCTTA. As protein: CAISDQQTGHYGYTL.

This rearrangement joins TRBV5-1 to TRBJ1-1, with a tentative D call TRBD1 (6 bases). Germline assignment: CDR1 SGHRS and CDR2 YFSETQ. The CDR3 has 14 residues. Trimming cost V 0 bases and J 7 bases, with 13 bases left between them. This chain's CDR3 is CASSLGTVGVEAFF. The CDR3 DNA reads as TGCGCCAGCAGCTTGGGGACAGTCGGGGTTGAAGCTTTCTTT.

The V and J genes are TRBV7-2 and TRBJ1-5; no definite D call. Germline V gene lookup returns CDR1 SGHTA and CDR2 FQGNSA. Trimming took 1 base from V and 5 from J, leaving 12 bases between them. The CDR3 sequence is 15 residues long. CDR3 DNA: TGTGCCAGCAGCTTAGGTGGTGGTGCATATCAGCCCCAGCATTTT. It encodes CASSLGGGAYQPQHF. The full variable domain, with the rest looked up from reference TRBV7-2 and TRBJ1-5, is GAGVSQSPSNKVTEKGKDVELRCDPISGHTALYWYRQSLGQGLEFLIYFQGNSAPDKSGLPSDRFSAERTGGSVSTLTIQRTQQEDSAVYLCASSLGGGAYQPQHFGDGTRLSIL.

This clonotype was picked up a small number of times. The rearrangement links TRBV24-1 to TRBJ1-1, with D hard to call. This CDR3 is 13 amino acids long. Trimming took off 8 bases at V and 1 base at J, with 10 bases between the two ends. Germline CDR1 reads KGHDR; CDR2 reads SFDVKD. The CDR3 DNA follows: TGTGCCACCACTGGGAGTACGAACACTGAAGCTTTCTTT. Translated, it gives CATTGSTNTEAFF.

CDR3 coding DNA: TGTGCCAGCAGGGGCGACAGGGTGGGCTACGAGCAGTACTTC. Protein sequence: CASRGDRVGYEQYF. The rearrangement uses TRBV25-1 and TRBJ2-7, with TRBD1 identical over 7 bases. V shed 6 bases and J 3 bases; nucleotides not matched to a gene: 8. The CDR3 runs to 14 residues. Germline V lookup: CDR1 MGHDK, CDR2 SYGVNS.

The chain employs TRBV7-9 and TRBJ2-1; 9 positions match TRBD2. The germline CDR1 and CDR2 sequences are SEHNR and FQNEAQ (reference sequence). J lost 7 bases, V lost 5 bases, and 3 bases had no gene match. This CDR3 comprises 13 residues. The chain's CDR3 is CASSAAGGNEQFF. In nucleotides, the CDR3 is TGTGCCAGCAGCGCCGCGGGGGGGAATGAGCAGTTCTTC.

DNA for the CDR3: TGTGCCAGCAGTCAGTACCTGGGGGACATAAGCTCCTACGAGCAGTACTTC. It yields the protein CASSQYLGDISSYEQYF. This chain uses TRBV6-5 with TRBJ2-7, with D perhaps matching TRBD1 (6 bases). V was trimmed by 5 bases and J by 0 bases, leaving 20 bases between them. The CDR3 spans 17 residues. Germline CDR1 is MNHEY and CDR2 is SVGAGI.

The chain joins TRBV4-2 to TRBJ2-3; D is ambiguous. This CDR3 comprises 13 residues. Germline V lookup: CDR1 LGHNA, CDR2 YNFKEQ. V lost 0 bases and J lost 9, with 10 bases in between. The CDR3: CASSQDLLGTQYF. The CDR3 region has the DNA TGTGCCAGCAGCCAAGATTTACTGGGCACGCAGTATTTT.

The chain recombines TRBV9 with TRBJ1-5; no clear D gene. The V gene's germline CDR1 is SGDLS and CDR2 YYNGEE. This CDR3 has 14 amino acids. V lost 0 bases to trimming and J lost 7 bases, with 11 bases between them. The CDR3 coding sequence is TGTGCCAGCAGCGTAGATGGGTCGCGGCAGCCCCAGCATTTT. This sequence encodes CASSVDGSRQPQHF.

Comments on this clonotype: A junction end diverges from the germline sequence, so it may reflect a read error. The rearrangement joins TRBV2 to TRBJ2-7; 7 bases are a match to TRBD1. This CDR3 comprises 13 residues. Germline V gene sequence: CDR1 SNHLY, CDR2 FYNNEI. The CDR3 spells CASSETPPWDRSF. The CDR3 DNA reads TGTGCCAGCAGTGAAACCCCACCCTGGGACAGAAGTTTC.